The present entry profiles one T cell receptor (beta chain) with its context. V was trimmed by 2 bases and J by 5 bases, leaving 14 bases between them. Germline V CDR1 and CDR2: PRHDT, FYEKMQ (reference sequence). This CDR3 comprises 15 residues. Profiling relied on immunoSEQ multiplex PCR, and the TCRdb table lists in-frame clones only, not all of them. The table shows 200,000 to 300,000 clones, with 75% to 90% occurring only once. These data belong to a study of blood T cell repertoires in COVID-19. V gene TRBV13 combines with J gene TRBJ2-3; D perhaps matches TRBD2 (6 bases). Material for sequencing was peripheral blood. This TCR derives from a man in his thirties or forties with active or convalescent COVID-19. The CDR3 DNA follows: TGTGCCAGCAGCTTACGGTGGCGGGGCGTAGATACGCAGTATTTT. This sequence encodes CASSLRWRGVDTQYF.